The T cell receptor (beta chain) under discussion was sequenced for a study of OX40 agonist ivuxolimab in advanced cancers. At the level of the study: Ivuxolimab, an agonistic anti-OX40 (CD134) antibody, was given to patients. Study outcomes and limitations: Expansion of clones was among the lowest in partial responders at 0.1-3.0 mg/kg.

Germline V gene sequence: CDR1 LGHNA, CDR2 YSLEER. The germline V and J ends were trimmed by 0 bases and 6 bases, with 8 bases remaining between them. This CDR3 is 14 amino acids long. Method: immunoSEQ multiplex PCR; TCRdb's copy keeps in-frame clones and lacks some. Of 35,000 to 45,000 clones listed, 82% are singletons. Samples of blood were obtained at baseline, on cycle 4 day 1, and on cycle 7 day 1. Details on this clone: Its antigen is unidentified.

This sequence was found in an adult with an advanced solid tumor such as melanoma, head and neck, liver or kidney cancer. The genes are TRBV4-3 and TRBJ2-2, with D uncertain. Sequenced here: CD4+ or CD8+ T cells sorted from blood, sampled in a trial of the OX40 agonist ivuxolimab. The CDR3 region is CASSQDKRPGELFF. The CDR3 nucleotides read TGCGCCAGCAGCCAAGATAAAAGGCCCGGGGAGCTGTTTTTT.